This record concerns one TCR beta chain sequence. Germline V lookup: CDR1 MNHEY, CDR2 SVGEGT. Trimming cost V 5 bases and J 2 bases; bases outside gene matches: 7. CDR3 length equals 16 residues. The data were taken from a study of blood T cell repertoires in COVID-19. Looking at the study overall: Acute-phase and convalescent COVID-19 samples originated in the United States, Italy and Spain.

In the original analysis: Reference gene primer amplification yielded estimated nucleated cell counts. The data were produced by immunoSEQ multiplex PCR, yet TCRdb's version contains in-frame clones alone and is incomplete. That table furnishes V, J and clone size, whereas the DNA furnished D and trimming. The sample consists of roughly 61,000 clones, about 84% of them appearing once. The source is a man aged 40-50 years with active COVID-19. Sequencing input: peripheral blood. The chain carries TRBV6-2 or TRBV6-3 and TRBJ2-3, with 10 nucleotides matching TRBD1. CDR3 loop: CASSKPGQGYTDTQYF. The CDR3 DNA sequence: TGTGCCAGCAGTAAACCGGGACAGGGGTACACAGATACGCAGTATTTT.